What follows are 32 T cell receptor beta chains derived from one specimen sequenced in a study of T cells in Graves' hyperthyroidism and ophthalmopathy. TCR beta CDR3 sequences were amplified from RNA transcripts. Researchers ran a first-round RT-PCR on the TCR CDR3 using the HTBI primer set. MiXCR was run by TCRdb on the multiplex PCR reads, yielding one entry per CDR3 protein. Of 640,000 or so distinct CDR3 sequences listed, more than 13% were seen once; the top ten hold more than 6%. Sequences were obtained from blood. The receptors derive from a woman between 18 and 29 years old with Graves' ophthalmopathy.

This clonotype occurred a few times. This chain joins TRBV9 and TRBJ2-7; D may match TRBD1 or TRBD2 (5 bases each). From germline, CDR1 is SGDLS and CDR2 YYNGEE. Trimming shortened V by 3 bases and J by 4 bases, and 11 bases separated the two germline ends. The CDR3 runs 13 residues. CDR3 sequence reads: CASSAGTIYEQYF. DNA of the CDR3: TGTGCCAGCAGCGCGGGGACGATTTACGAGCAGTACTTC.

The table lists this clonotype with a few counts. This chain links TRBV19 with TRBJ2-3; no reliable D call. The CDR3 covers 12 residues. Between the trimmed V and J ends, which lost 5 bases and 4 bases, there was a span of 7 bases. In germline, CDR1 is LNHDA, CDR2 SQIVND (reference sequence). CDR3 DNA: TGTGCCAGTAGTCGAGTAGCAGATACGCAGTATTTT. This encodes CASSRVADTQYF.

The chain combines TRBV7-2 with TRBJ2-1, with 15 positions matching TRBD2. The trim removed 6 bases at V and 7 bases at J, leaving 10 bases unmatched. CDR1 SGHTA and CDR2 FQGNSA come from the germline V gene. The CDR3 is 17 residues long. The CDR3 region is CASSYLGLAGGPNEQFF. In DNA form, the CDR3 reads TGTGCCAGCAGTTACCTAGGACTAGCGGGAGGGCCGAATGAGCAGTTCTTC.

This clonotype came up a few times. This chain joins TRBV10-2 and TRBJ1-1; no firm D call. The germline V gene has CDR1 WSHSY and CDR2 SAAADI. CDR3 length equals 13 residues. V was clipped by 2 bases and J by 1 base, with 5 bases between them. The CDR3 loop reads CASSETPNTEAFF. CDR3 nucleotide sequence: TGCGCCAGCAGTGAGACCCCGAACACTGAAGCTTTCTTT.

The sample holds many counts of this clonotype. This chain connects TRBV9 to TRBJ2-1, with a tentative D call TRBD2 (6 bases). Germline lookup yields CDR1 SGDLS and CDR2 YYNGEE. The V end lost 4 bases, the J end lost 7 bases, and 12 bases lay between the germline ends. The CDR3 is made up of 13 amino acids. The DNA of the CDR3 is TGTGCCAGCAGCAAAGAGGCGGGGAATGAGCAGTTCTTC. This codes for CASSKEAGNEQFF.

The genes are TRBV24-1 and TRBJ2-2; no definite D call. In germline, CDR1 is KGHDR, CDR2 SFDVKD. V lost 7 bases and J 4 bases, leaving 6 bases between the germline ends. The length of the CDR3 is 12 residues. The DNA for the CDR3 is TGTGCCACCAGCCTGCCCACCGGGGAGCTGTTTTTT. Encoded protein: CATSLPTGELFF.

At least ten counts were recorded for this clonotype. The CDR3 nucleotides read TGTGCCAGCTCACCAGGGCGGGGGGACACCTACGAGCAGTACTTC. The encoded protein is CASSPGRGDTYEQYF. The V call is TRBV18, the J call TRBJ2-7; 8 bases line up with TRBD2. Germline trimming cut 2 bases from V and 2 bases from J; bases unmatched to any gene: 5. The CDR3 covers 15 residues. The germline V gene encodes CDR1 KGHSH and CDR2 LQKENI.

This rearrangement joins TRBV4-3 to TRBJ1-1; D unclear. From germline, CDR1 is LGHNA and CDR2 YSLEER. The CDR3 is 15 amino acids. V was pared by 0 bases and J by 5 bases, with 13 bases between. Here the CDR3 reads CASSQDASLGTEAFF. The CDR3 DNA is TGCGCCAGCAGCCAAGATGCCTCTTTGGGGACTGAAGCTTTCTTT.

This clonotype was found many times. Written as DNA, the CDR3 is TGTGCCAGCAGCTGGGTCGTCAATGAGCAGTTCTTC. Its translation is CASSWVVNEQFF. The chain employs TRBV7-8 and TRBJ2-1, with no clear D. This CDR3 has 12 residues. Germline V CDR1 and CDR2: SGHVS, FQNEAQ. Trimming pared 4 bases from V and 6 bases from J, leaving 7 bases between.

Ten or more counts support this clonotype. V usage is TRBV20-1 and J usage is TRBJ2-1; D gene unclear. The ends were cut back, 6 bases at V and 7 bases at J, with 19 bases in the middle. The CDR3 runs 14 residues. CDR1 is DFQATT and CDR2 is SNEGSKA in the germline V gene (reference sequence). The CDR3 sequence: CSAVGSRSGNEQFF. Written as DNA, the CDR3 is TGCAGTGCGGTCGGGTCTAGAAGTGGGAATGAGCAGTTCTTC.

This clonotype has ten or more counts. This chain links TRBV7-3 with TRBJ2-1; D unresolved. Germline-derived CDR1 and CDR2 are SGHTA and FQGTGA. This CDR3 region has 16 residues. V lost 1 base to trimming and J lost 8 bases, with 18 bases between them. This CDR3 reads CASSLIQPFGAHEQFF. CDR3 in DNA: TGTGCCAGCAGCTTAATTCAGCCCTTTGGAGCTCATGAGCAGTTCTTC.

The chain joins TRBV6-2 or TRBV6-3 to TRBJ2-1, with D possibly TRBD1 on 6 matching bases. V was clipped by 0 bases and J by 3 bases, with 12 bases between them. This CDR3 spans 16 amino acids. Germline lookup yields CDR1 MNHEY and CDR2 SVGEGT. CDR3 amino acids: CASSYSTGRYYNEQFF. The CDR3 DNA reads TGTGCCAGCAGTTACTCGACAGGAAGATACTACAATGAGCAGTTCTTC.

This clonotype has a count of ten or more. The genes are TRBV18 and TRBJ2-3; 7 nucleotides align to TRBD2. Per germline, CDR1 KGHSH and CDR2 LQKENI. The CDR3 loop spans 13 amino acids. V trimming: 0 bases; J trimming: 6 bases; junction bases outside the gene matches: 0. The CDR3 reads CASSPPGGDTQYF. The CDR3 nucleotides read TGTGCCAGCTCACCACCGGGAGGGGATACGCAGTATTTT.

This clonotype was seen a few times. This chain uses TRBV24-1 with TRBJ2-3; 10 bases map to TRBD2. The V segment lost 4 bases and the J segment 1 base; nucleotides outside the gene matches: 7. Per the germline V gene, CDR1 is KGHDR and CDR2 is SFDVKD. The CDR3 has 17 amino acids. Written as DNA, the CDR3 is TGTGCCACCAGTGAAAAACTCGGACTAGCGGGCACAGATACGCAGTATTTT. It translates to CATSEKLGLAGTDTQYF.

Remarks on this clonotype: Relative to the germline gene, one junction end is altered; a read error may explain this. The CDR3 loop reads CASSQVLGEQYF. CDR3 bases: TGTGCCAGCAGCCAAGTTTTAGGCGAGCAATACTTC. The chain combines TRBV4-2 with TRBJ2-7; the D is unclear. The germline V gene encodes CDR1 LGHNA and CDR2 YNFKEQ. The CDR3 covers 12 residues.

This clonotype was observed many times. The CDR3 loop is CSVEYGTGGYEQYF. As DNA, the CDR3 is TGCAGCGTTGAATATGGGACAGGGGGCTACGAGCAGTACTTC. The rearrangement uses TRBV29-1 and TRBJ2-7; 11 nucleotides match TRBD1. This CDR3 comprises 14 residues. Germline V gives CDR1 SQVTM, CDR2 ANQGSEA. V shed 2 bases, J shed 3 bases, and the junction held 3 bases outside the gene matches.

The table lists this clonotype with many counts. The CDR3 loop is CSVDSPSGLDTQYF. CDR3 DNA sequence: TGCAGCGTTGACTCTCCTAGCGGGCTAGATACGCAGTATTTT. The V call is TRBV29-1, the J call TRBJ2-3; 8 bases align to TRBD2. The germline CDR1 and CDR2 sequences are SQVTM and ANQGSEA. The trim removed 3 bases at V and 5 bases at J, leaving 7 bases unmatched. The CDR3 length is 14 residues.

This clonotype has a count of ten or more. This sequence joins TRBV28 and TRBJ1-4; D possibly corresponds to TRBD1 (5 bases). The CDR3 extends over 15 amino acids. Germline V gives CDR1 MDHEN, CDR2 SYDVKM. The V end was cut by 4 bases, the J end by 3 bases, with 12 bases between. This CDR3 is CASSSAGPSNEKLFF. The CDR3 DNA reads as TGTGCCAGCAGTTCCGCGGGGCCCTCTAATGAAAAACTGTTTTTT.

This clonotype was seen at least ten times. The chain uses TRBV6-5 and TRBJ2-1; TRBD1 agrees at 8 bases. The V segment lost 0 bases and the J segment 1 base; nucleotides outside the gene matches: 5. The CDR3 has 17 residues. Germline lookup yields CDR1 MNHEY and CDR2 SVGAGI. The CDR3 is CASSYSFRTGSYNEQFF. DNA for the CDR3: TGTGCCAGCAGTTACTCTTTCCGGACAGGGTCCTACAATGAGCAGTTCTTC.

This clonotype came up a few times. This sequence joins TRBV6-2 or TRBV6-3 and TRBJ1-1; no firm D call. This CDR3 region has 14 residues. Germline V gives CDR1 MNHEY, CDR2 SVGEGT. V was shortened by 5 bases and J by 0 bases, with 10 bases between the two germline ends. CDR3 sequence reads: CASSEDWMNTEAFF. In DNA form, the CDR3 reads TGTGCCAGCAGTGAGGACTGGATGAACACTGAAGCTTTCTTT.

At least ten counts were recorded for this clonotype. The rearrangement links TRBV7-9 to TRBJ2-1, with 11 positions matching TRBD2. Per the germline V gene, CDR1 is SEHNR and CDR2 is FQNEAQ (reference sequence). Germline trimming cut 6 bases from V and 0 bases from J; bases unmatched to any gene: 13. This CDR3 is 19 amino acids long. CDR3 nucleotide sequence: TGTGCCAGCAGATCTCCGGGACTAGCGGCTCTTCTCTCCTACAATGAGCAGTTCTTC. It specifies CASRSPGLAALLSYNEQFF.

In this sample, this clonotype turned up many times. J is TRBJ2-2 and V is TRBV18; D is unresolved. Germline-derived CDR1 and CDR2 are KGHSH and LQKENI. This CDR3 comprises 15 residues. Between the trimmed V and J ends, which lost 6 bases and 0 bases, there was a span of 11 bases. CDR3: CASSSATTNTGELFF. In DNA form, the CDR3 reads TGTGCCAGCTCGTCCGCCACGACGAACACCGGGGAGCTGTTTTTT.

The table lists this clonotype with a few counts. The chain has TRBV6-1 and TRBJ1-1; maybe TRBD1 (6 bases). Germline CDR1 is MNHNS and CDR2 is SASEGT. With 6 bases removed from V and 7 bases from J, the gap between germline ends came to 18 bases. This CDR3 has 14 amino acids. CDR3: CASSQTAMTGEAFF. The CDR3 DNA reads TGTGCCAGCAGCCAAACAGCGATGACAGGTGAAGCTTTCTTT.

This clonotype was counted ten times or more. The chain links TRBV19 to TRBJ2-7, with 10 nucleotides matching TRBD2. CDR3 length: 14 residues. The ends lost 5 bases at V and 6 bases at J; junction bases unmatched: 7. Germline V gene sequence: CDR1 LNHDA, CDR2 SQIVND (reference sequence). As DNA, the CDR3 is TGTGCCAGTAGTGCGTCGGGACTAGCGAGCGAGCAGTACTTC. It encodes CASSASGLASEQYF.

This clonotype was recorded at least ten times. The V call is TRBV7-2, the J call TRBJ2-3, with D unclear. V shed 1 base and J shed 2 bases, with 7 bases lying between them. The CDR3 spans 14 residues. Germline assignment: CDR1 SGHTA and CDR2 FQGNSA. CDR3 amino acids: CASSLEPVTDTQYF. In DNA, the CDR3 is TGTGCCAGCAGCTTAGAGCCCGTCACAGATACGCAGTATTTT.

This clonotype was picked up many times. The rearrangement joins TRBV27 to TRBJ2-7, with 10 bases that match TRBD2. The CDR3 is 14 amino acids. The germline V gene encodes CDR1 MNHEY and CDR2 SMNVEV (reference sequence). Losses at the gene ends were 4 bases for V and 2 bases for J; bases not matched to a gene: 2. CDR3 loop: CASSYTSGAYEQYF. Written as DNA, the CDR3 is TGTGCCAGCAGTTATACTAGCGGGGCCTACGAGCAGTACTTC.

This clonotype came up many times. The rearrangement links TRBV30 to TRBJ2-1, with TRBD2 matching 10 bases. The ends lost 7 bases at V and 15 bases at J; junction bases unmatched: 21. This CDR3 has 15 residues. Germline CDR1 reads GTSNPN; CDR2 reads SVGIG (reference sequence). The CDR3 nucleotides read TGTGCCTCCAACCCGTTCCAGCGGGAGGGCCGAGAGTTGTTCTTC. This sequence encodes CASNPFQREGRELFF.

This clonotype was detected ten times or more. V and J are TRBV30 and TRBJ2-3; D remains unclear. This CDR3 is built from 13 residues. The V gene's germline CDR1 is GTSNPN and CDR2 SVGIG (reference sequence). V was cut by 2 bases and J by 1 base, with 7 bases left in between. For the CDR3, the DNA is TGTGCCTGGAGTAAGCAGGGCACAGATACGCAGTATTTT. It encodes CAWSKQGTDTQYF.

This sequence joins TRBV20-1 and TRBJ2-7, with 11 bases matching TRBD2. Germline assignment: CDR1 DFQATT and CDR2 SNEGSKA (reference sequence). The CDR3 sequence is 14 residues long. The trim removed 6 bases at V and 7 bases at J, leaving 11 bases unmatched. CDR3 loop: CSAPGTSGYNEQYF. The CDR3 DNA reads TGCAGTGCCCCCGGGACTAGCGGCTACAATGAGCAGTACTTC.

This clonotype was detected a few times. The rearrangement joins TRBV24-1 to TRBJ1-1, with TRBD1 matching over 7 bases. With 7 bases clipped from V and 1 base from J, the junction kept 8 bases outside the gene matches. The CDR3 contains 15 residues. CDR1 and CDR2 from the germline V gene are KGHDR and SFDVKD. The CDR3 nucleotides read TGTGCCACCAGGCCAGGCCGACAGGGGAACACTGAAGCTTTCTTT. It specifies CATRPGRQGNTEAFF.

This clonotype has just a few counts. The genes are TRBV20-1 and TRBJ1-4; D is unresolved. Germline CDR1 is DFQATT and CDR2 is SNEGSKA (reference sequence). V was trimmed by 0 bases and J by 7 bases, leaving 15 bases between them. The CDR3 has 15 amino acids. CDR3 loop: CSAREGGPLGEKLFF. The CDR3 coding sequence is TGCAGTGCTAGAGAGGGAGGACCTTTGGGTGAAAAACTGTTTTTT.

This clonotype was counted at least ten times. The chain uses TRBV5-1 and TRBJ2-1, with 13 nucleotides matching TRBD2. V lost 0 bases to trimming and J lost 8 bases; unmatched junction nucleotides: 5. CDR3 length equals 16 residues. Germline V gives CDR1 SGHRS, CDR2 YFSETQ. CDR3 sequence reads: CASSLGTSGRWDEQFF. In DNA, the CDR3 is TGCGCCAGCAGCTTGGGGACTAGCGGGAGATGGGATGAGCAGTTCTTC.